A selection of T cell receptor beta chains follows, all from one sample in a study of blood T cells in healthy people across ages. From the 5' RACE reads, TCRdb called clonotypes with MiXCR, one entry per CDR3 protein. The profile shows about 720,000 distinct CDR3 sequences, approximately 25% of them singletons. These same records also appear under a second study, on T cells of mothers and their children.

Sequencing was carried out using blood. The receptor source for this set is a boy between 5 and 17 years old in good health. Both conserved end residues are part of each CDR3. A D gene is named only where the DNA matches it firmly. Clone size is given for some rows only: seen once, a few or many times, or a class if the clone is expanded.

.	TRBD1	TRBV6-2/TRBV6-3	TRBJ1-2	TGTGCCAGCAGCAGAGACAGGGACCTTGGCTACACCTTC	CASSRDRDLGYTF
.	.	TRBV5-1	TRBJ1-2	TGCGCCAGCAGCTTAGACGTTGCTAACTATGGCTACACCTTC	CASSLDVANYGYTF
.	.	TRBV4-3	TRBJ2-4	TGCGCCAGCAGCCCCGGTGGTGGGGCCAAAAACATTCAGTACTTC	CASSPGGGAKNIQYF
.	TRBD2	TRBV12-3/TRBV12-4	TRBJ2-7	TGTACCAGCAGTTCCACAACTAGCGGGAGACTCTACGAGCAGTACTTC	CTSSSTTSGRLYEQYF
.	.	TRBV6-6	TRBJ1-5	TGTGCCAGCAGTTACGCAGGGGCTCAGCCCCAGCATTTT	CASSYAGAQPQHF
few	.	TRBV5-1	TRBJ2-2	TGCGCCAGCAGCTCATTAAGCCCCGCGAACACCGGGGAGCTGTTTTTT	CASSSLSPANTGELFF
.	TRBD1	TRBV12-3/TRBV12-4	TRBJ2-2	TGTGCCAGCAGGCACCGGGACAGGGGAACCGGGGAGCTGCTTTTT	CASRHRDRGTGELLF
many	TRBD1	TRBV7-9	TRBJ2-7	TGTGCCAGCAGCCTCCGGGACAGACCCTACGAGCAGTACTTC	CASSLRDRPYEQYF
.	.	TRBV5-1	TRBJ2-3	TGCGCCAGCAGCTCTCCTTCTGTGGGGGTTATGGATACGCAGTATTTT	CASSSPSVGVMDTQYF
few	TRBD2	TRBV14	TRBJ2-5	TGTGCCAGCAGCCAAGCGGGAGGGCCCCCTCAAGAGACCCAGTACTTC	CASSQAGGPPQETQYF
.	.	TRBV5-1	TRBJ1-5	TGCGCCAGCAGCCTCGGGGGGGCATATAGCAATCAGCCCCAGCATTTT	CASSLGGAYSNQPQHF
.	.	TRBV6-5	TRBJ2-5	TGTGCCAGCAGTTCCGCGGGGCATGCGACCCAGTACTTC	CASSSAGHATQYF
few	.	TRBV9	TRBJ2-3	TGTGCCAGCAGCGTGGCGAGGGGGGCAGATACGCAGTATTTT	CASSVARGADTQYF
.	TRBD1	TRBV14	TRBJ1-1	TGTGCCAGCAGCCGGGGATCAGGGGGCGCTTTGTGGACTGAAGCTTTCTTT	CASSRGSGGALWTEAFF
few	.	TRBV7-2	TRBJ2-7	TGTGCCAGCAGCATAGACAGGTACAACGAGCAGTACTTC	CASSIDRYNEQYF
few	.	TRBV6-2/TRBV6-3	TRBJ1-5	TGTGCCAGCAGAGGAGGCAGCGAGACCCCGGTTAATCAGCCCCAGCATTTT	CASRGGSETPVNQPQHF
few	.	TRBV12-3/TRBV12-4	TRBJ1-2	TGTGCCAGCAGCGTCTATGGCTACACCTTC	CASSVYGYTF
.	.	TRBV29-1	TRBJ2-2	TGCAGCGTTGAATGGGGAACCGGGGAGCTGTTTTTT	CSVEWGTGELFF
few	TRBD2	TRBV29-1	TRBJ2-1	TGCAGCGTGAACGGGCTAGCGGGAGACTACTCCTACAATGAGCAGTTCTTC	CSVNGLAGDYSYNEQFF
.	TRBD2	TRBV9	TRBJ2-1	TGTGCCAGCAGCGCCGAGGCCCCTGTGGTAGCGGGAAGGAATGAGCAGTTCTTC	CASSAEAPVVAGRNEQFF
.	.	TRBV2	TRBJ2-7	TGTGCCAGCAGAGTGGACAGCAACTCCTACGAGCAGTACTTC	CASRVDSNSYEQYF
.	.	TRBV28	TRBJ2-7	TGTGCCAGCAGTGCCCGGCAGGGGGGCTTTGACAACGAGCAGTACTTC	CASSARQGGFDNEQYF
.	TRBD1	TRBV7-2	TRBJ1-2	TGTGCCAGCAGTACAGGGGGCTGGTATGGCTACACCTTC	CASSTGGWYGYTF
.	.	TRBV27	TRBJ1-2	TGTGCCAGCACGTCTAGACTCGGTGGGGGCTTTGATGGCTACACCTTC	CASTSRLGGGFDGYTF
.	TRBD1	TRBV28	TRBJ2-3	TGTGCCAGCAGTCCCCCCCTAGGGGGCTTCTCAGATACGCAGTATTTT	CASSPPLGGFSDTQYF
few	.	TRBV14	TRBJ2-7	TGTGCCAGCAGCCGATACGGGGCCCACGAGCAGTACTTC	CASSRYGAHEQYF
.	TRBD2	TRBV27	TRBJ2-7	TGTGCCAGCAGTTTTAGCGGGGGCTTCTCCTACGAGCAGTACTTC	CASSFSGGFSYEQYF
few	.	TRBV7-6	TRBJ2-7	TGTGCCAGCAGCCGGGACGAAGCCTACGAGCAGTACTTC	CASSRDEAYEQYF